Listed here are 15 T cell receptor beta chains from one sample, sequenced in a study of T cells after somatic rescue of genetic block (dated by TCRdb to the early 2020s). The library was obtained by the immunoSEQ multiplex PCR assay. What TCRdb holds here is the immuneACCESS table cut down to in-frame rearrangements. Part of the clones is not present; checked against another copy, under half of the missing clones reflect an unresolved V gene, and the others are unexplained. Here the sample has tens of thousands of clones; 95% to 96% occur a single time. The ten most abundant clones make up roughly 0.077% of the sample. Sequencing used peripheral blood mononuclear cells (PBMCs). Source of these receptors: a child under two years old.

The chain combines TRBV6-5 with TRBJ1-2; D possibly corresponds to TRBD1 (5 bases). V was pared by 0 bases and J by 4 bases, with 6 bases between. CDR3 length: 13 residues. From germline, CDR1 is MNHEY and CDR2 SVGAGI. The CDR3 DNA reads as TGTGCCAGCAGTTACTCGCAGGGCTATGGCTACACCTTC. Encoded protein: CASSYSQGYGYTF.

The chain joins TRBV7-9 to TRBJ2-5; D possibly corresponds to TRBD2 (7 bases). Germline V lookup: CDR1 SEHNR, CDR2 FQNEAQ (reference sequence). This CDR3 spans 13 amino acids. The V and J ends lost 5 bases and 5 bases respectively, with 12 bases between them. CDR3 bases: TGTGCCAGCAGCCAACAGGGAGGGGAGACCCAGTACTTC. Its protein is CASSQQGGETQYF.

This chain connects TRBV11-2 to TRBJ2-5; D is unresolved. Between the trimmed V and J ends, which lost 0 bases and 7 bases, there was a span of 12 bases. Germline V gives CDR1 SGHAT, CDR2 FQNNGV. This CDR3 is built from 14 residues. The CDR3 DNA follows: TGTGCCAGCAGCTTAGAGGGCCGTCACTTGACCCAGTACTTC. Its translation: CASSLEGRHLTQYF. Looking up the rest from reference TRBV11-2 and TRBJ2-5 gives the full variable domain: EAGVAQSPRYKIIEKRQSVAFWCNPISGHATLYWYQQILGQGPKLLIQFQNNGVVDDSQLPKDRFSAERLKGVDSTLKIQPAKLEDSAVYLCASSLEGRHLTQYFGPGTRLLVL.

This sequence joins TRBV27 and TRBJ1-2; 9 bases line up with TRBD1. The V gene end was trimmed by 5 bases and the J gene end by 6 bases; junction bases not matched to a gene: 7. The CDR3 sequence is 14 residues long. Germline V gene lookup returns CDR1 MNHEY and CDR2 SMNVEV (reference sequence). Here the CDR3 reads CASSRIRDRDGYTF. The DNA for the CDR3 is TGTGCCAGCAGTCGCATCCGGGACAGGGATGGCTACACCTTC.

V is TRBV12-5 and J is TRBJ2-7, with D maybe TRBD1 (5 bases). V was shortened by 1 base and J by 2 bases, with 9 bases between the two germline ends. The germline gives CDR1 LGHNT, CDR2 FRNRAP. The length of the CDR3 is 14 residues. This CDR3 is CASGLGGRPYEQYF. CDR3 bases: TGTGCTAGTGGTTTGGGGGGCCGCCCCTACGAGCAGTACTTC.

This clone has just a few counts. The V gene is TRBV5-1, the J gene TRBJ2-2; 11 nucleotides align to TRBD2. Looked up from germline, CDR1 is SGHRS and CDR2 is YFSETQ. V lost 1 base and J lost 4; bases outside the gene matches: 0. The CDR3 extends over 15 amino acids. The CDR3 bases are TGCGCCAGCAGCTTGACTAGCGGGAGCACCGGGGAGCTGTTTTTT. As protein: CASSLTSGSTGELFF.

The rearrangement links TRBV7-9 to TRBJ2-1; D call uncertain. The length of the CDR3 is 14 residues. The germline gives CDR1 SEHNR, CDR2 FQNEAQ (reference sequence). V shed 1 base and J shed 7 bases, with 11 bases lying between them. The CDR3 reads CASSLGPATNEQFF. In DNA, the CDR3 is TGTGCCAGCAGCTTAGGACCCGCCACGAATGAGCAGTTCTTC.

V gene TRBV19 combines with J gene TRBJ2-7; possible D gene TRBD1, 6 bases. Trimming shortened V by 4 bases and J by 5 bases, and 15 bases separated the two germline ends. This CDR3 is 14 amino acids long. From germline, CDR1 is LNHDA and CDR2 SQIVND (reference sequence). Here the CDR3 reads CASSTRMHRDEQYF. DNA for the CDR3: TGTGCCAGTAGTACCCGAATGCACAGGGACGAGCAGTACTTC.

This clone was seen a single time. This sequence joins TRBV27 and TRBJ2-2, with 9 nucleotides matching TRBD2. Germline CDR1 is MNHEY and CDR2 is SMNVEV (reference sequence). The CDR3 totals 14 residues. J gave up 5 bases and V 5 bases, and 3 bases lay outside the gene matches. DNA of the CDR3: TGTGCCAGCAGTACCCTAGCGGGAACCGGGGAGCTGTTTTTT. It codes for CASSTLAGTGELFF.

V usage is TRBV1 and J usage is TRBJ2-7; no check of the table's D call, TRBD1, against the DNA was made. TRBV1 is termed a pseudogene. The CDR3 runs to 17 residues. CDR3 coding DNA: TGCACCAGCAGCCAAGTTATCTCCGGGACAGGGTCCGACGAGCAGTACTTC. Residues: CTSSQVISGTGSDEQYF.

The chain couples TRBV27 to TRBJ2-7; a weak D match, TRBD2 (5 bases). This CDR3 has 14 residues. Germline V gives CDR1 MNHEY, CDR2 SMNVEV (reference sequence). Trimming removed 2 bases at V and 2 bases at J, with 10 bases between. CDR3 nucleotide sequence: TGTGCCAGCAGTTTACTAGCTTCACCCTACGAGCAGTACTTC. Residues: CASSLLASPYEQYF.

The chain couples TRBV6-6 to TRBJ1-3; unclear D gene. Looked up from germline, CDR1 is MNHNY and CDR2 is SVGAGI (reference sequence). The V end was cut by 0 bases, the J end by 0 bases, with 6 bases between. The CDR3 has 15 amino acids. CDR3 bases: TGTGCCAGCAGTTACTCGACAAACTCTGGAAACACCATATATTTT. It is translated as CASSYSTNSGNTIYF.

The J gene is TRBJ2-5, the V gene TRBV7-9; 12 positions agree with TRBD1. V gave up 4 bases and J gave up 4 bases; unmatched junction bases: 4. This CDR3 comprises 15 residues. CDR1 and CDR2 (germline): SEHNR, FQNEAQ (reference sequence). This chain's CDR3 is CASSSRGQGAETQYF. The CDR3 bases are TGTGCCAGCAGCTCCAGGGGACAGGGGGCAGAGACCCAGTACTTC. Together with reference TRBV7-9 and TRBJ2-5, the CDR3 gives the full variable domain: DTGVSQNPRHKITKRGQNVTFRCDPISEHNRLYWYRQTLGQGPEFLTYFQNEAQLEKSRLLSDRFSAERPKGSFSTLEIQRTEQGDSAMYLCASSSRGQGAETQYFGPGTRLLVL.

The DNA for the CDR3 is TGTGCCAGCAGGCCTCACAGAGGGGGTGAAAAACTGTTTTTT. Its translation: CASRPHRGGEKLFF. This rearrangement joins TRBV6-5 to TRBJ1-4; D is perhaps TRBD1 (6 bases). V lost 6 bases and J lost 7, with 15 bases in between. The germline V gene encodes CDR1 MNHEY and CDR2 SVGAGI. The CDR3 is 14 amino acids.

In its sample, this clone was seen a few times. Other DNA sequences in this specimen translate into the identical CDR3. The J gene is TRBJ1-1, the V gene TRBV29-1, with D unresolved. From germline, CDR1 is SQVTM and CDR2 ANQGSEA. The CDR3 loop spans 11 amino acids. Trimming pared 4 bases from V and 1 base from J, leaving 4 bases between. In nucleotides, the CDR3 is TGCAGCGTTGGACAGAACACTGAAGCTTTCTTT. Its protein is CSVGQNTEAFF.